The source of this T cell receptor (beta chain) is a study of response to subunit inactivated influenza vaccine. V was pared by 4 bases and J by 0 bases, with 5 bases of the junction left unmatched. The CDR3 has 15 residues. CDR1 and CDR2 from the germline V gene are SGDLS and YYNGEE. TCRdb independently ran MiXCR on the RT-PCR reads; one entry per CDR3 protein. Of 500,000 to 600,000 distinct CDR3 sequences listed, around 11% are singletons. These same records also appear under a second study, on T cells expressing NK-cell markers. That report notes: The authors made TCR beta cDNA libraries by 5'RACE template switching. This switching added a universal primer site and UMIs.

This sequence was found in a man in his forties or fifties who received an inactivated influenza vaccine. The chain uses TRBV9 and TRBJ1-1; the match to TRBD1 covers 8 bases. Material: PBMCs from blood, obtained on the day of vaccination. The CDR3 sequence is CASSLQGGMNTEAFF. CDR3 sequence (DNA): TGTGCCAGCAGCCTACAGGGGGGCATGAACACTGAAGCTTTCTTT.